These T cell receptor beta chains were read from a single sample in a study of cytomegalovirus exposure and HLA in healthy donors. Profiling relied on immunoSEQ multiplex PCR, and the TCRdb table lists in-frame clones only, not all of them. In the table there are about 130,000 clones, 65% to 85% of which are singletons. The sequenced sample was PBMCs. These receptors were obtained from a male donor in good health and CMV-seronegative. Both conserved end residues are part of each CDR3. D genes are given only for firm matches. Not every row has a clone size; where given, it reads once, few, many or a size class.

CASRGVAGGWNEQFF TGTGCCAGCAGAGGGGTAGCGGGAGGGTGGAATGAGCAGTTCTTC TRBJ2-1 - TRBD2 TRBV2
CASSLGRGEKLFF TGCGCCAGCAGCTTGGGACGGGGGGAAAAACTGTTTTTT TRBJ1-4 once - TRBV5-1
CASTLAGYGYTF TGTGCCAGCACCCTGGCCGGGTATGGCTACACCTTC TRBJ1-2 - - TRBV6-5
CASSYRADYSGNTIYF TGTGCCAGCAGTTACAGGGCGGACTACTCTGGAAACACCATATATTTT TRBJ1-3 - - TRBV6-5
CASVMGPKGEQFF TGTGCTAGTGTCATGGGGCCAAAAGGGGAGCAGTTCTTC TRBJ2-1 once - TRBV12-5
CASSPGTGVNQPQHF TGTGCCAGCTCTCCCGGGACAGGGGTCAATCAGCCCCAGCATTTT TRBJ1-5 once TRBD1 TRBV18
CSVERLAGGDTQYF TGCAGCGTTGAACGACTAGCGGGAGGGGATACGCAGTATTTT TRBJ2-3 - TRBD2 TRBV29-1
CASSVGGTYNEQFF TGTGCCAGCAGCGTAGGCGGGACCTACAATGAGCAGTTCTTC TRBJ2-1 - - TRBV9
CASSLASGIYNEQFF TGTGCCAGCAGCTTAGCTAGCGGGATTTACAATGAGCAGTTCTTC TRBJ2-1 - TRBD2 TRBV11-3
CASSESGQRYGYTF TGTGCCAGCAGTGAGTCGGGACAACGATATGGCTACACCTTC TRBJ1-2 - - TRBV2
CATSRPGQANYGYTF TGTGCCACCAGCAGACCGGGACAGGCAAACTATGGCTACACCTTC TRBJ1-2 - TRBD1 TRBV15
CASSLGGRMDTEAFF TGTGCCAGCAGCTTGGGGGGGCGCATGGACACTGAAGCTTTCTTT TRBJ1-1 - - TRBV5-4
CASSLRQGSTGELFF TGCGCCAGCAGCTTGCGCCAGGGATCTACCGGGGAGCTGTTTTTT TRBJ2-2 - - TRBV5-1
CASTQQGALGGGLYGYTF TGTGCCAGCACCCAGCAAGGGGCCTTGGGAGGCGGACTTTATGGCTACACCTTC TRBJ1-2 - - TRBV7-2
CASSEDTVIRETQYF TGTGCCAGCAGTGAGGACACAGTCATCCGGGAGACCCAGTACTTC TRBJ2-5 once - TRBV6-1
CASSPANYEQYF TGTGCCAGCTCACCTGCGAACTACGAGCAGTACTTC TRBJ2-7 - - TRBV18
CASSSRLAKNIQYF TGTGCCAGCAGCTCCCGTTTGGCCAAAAACATTCAGTACTTC TRBJ2-4 few - TRBV11-2
CASSYSSTVLNSPLHF TGTGCCAGCAGTTACTCATCGACAGTACTTAATTCACCCCTCCACTTT TRBJ1-6 once - TRBV6-5
CASSPGTGDNQPQHF TGTGCCAGCAGCCCCGGGACAGGGGACAATCAGCCCCAGCATTTT TRBJ1-5 - TRBD1 TRBV5-8
CASSYPWSAQPQHF TGTGCCAGCAGTTACCCGTGGAGTGCTCAGCCCCAGCATTTT TRBJ1-5 - - TRBV6-5
CAIDRRQLSNYGYTF TGTGCTATAGACAGGAGGCAACTCTCTAACTATGGCTACACCTTC TRBJ1-2 - - TRBV6-1
CASSGGFSGELFF TGTGCCAGCAGCGGAGGGTTCAGCGGGGAGCTGTTTTTT TRBJ2-2 - - TRBV9
CASSKITGGLHEQYF TGTGCCAGCAGCAAGATAACGGGGGGCCTCCACGAGCAGTACTTC TRBJ2-7 - - TRBV9
CASSPSGVGETQYF TGTGCCAGCAGCCCGTCAGGGGTGGGAGAGACCCAGTACTTC TRBJ2-5 - - TRBV5-4
CASSLVTSETGDEQFF TGTGCCAGCAGCTTAGTTACTAGCGAGACCGGGGATGAGCAGTTCTTC TRBJ2-1 - TRBD2 TRBV7-9
CASSALGAGTEAFF TGTGCCAGCAGCGCGTTGGGGGCCGGCACTGAAGCTTTCTTT TRBJ1-1 few - TRBV27
CASSGRGISYEQYF TGCGCCAGCAGCGGGCGGGGGATATCCTACGAGCAGTACTTC TRBJ2-7 - TRBD2 TRBV5-1
CASSQEGGTEAFF TGCGCCAGCAGCCAAGAAGGGGGCACTGAAGCTTTCTTT TRBJ1-1 - - TRBV4-1
CASSSTSGRVTGELFF TGTGCCAGCAGCTCGACTAGCGGGAGGGTCACCGGGGAGCTGTTTTTT TRBJ2-2 - TRBD2 TRBV5-4
CASSTETETEAFF TGTGCCAGCAGCACAGAGACAGAAACTGAAGCTTTCTTT TRBJ1-1 - - TRBV7-3
CASSSSSSAEAFF TGTGCCAGCAGTTCATCTTCCTCAGCTGAAGCTTTCTTT TRBJ1-1 - - TRBV6-6
CASSPSTGVTDTQYF TGTGCCAGCAGCCCATCGACAGGCGTCACAGATACGCAGTATTTT TRBJ2-3 - - TRBV9
CASSLDTAGVQYF TGTGCCAGCAGCTTGGATACAGCGGGAGTTCAGTATTTT TRBJ2-3 few TRBD2 TRBV5-4
CASSPRRGAIAKNIQYF TGTGCCAGCAGCCCGCGGCGGGGGGCAATAGCCAAAAACATTCAGTACTTC TRBJ2-4 - TRBD2 TRBV7-2
CASSLRASGIYNEQFF TGTGCCAGCAGCTTAAGAGCTAGCGGGATCTACAATGAGCAGTTCTTC TRBJ2-1 - TRBD2 TRBV7-2
CASSGRDRVTGANVLTF TGTGCCAGCAGTGGCCGGGACAGGGTAACTGGGGCCAACGTCCTGACTTTC TRBJ2-6 - TRBD1 TRBV6-1
CASSPPAGSTDTQYF TGTGCCAGCTCACCACCGGCGGGGAGCACAGATACGCAGTATTTT TRBJ2-3 once - TRBV18
CASGKSRKGGPLSYTSTDTQYF TGTGCTAGTGGCAAATCCCGGAAGGGGGGGCCGTTGAGCTATACAAGCACAGATACGCAGTATTTT TRBJ2-3 - - TRBV12-5
CSVGRGGGTYNEQFF TGCAGCGTTGGCAGAGGCGGGGGTACCTACAATGAGCAGTTCTTC TRBJ2-1 - TRBD2 TRBV29-1
CASSAIARGELFF TGTGCCAGCAGCGCCATAGCCCGCGGGGAGCTGTTTTTT TRBJ2-2 - - TRBV9
CASSITVNTEAFF TGTGCCAGCAGTATAACGGTGAACACTGAAGCTTTCTTT TRBJ1-1 once - TRBV6-6
CASSPERAGVSFF TGTGCCAGCAGCCCAGAGAGGGCGGGAGTGAGTTTCTTC TRBJ2-1 - TRBD2 TRBV9
CASSAEDRLNSPLHF TGTGCCAGCAGCGCCGAGGACAGGTTGAACTCACCCCTCCACTTT TRBJ1-6 once TRBD1 TRBV7-3
CASNLQGALSGNTIYF TGTGCCAGCAATCTACAGGGGGCCCTCTCTGGAAACACCATATATTTT TRBJ1-3 - TRBD1 TRBV2
CASSLASGGSRSYEQYF TGCGCCAGCAGCTTGGCCTCAGGGGGTTCGCGATCCTACGAGCAGTACTTC TRBJ2-7 - TRBD1 TRBV5-1
CASSLTSPPQNYGYTF TGTGCCAGCAGCTTAACATCCCCTCCTCAAAACTATGGCTACACCTTC TRBJ1-2 - - TRBV7-6
CASSLTGGGNTIYF TGTGCCAGCAGCTTAACCGGGGGTGGAAACACCATATATTTT TRBJ1-3 - - TRBV7-9
CASEGTGGFQPQHF TGTGCCAGTGAAGGGACAGGGGGCTTTCAGCCCCAGCATTTT TRBJ1-5 - TRBD1 TRBV19
CASSRQGKQYF TGTGCCAGCAGCCGACAGGGAAAGCAGTACTTC TRBJ2-7 - TRBD1 TRBV11-1
CASSLRGRLEGYEQYF TGCGCCAGCAGCTTACGTGGACGGTTGGAGGGCTACGAGCAGTACTTC TRBJ2-7 - - TRBV5-1
CASSLKTGQETQYF TGTGCCAGCAGTTTAAAAACAGGGCAAGAGACCCAGTACTTC TRBJ2-5 - - TRBV27
CASSHRWNTEAFF TGTGCCAGCAGCCATCGGTGGAACACTGAAGCTTTCTTT TRBJ1-1 - - TRBV7-2
CASRNRDNIYEQYF TGTGCCAGCAGGAACCGGGACAATATCTACGAGCAGTACTTC TRBJ2-7 - - TRBV6-1